The text below deals with one TCR beta chain. Its specificity is not known. Germline CDR1 and CDR2: SEHNR and FQNEAQ (reference sequence). The germline V and J ends were trimmed by 5 bases and 5 bases, with 9 bases remaining between them. This CDR3 region has 12 residues. These data belong to a study of cytomegalovirus exposure and HLA in healthy donors. Findings and limits, study-wide: It was reported in a later analysis that an Asian-associated ancestry cluster showed fewer N-insertions than the 666-donor mean. The study put 150 or so TCR beta chains on its list as cytomegalovirus-associated.

PCR involved 60 Vbeta and 13 Jbeta primers. Generated by immunoSEQ multiplex PCR, the TCRdb table keeps only in-frame clones and is missing some. The profile covers 150,000 or so clones, with around 84% appearing a single time and 5.6% taken by the ten largest. The V gene is TRBV7-9, the J gene TRBJ1-2; the D gene is possibly TRBD1 (5 bases). The sequence derives from a woman in her 40s in good health and CMV-seropositive. Sequencing was performed on PBMCs. CDR3 loop: CASSATEYGYTF. CDR3 bases: TGTGCCAGCAGCGCGACAGAATATGGCTACACCTTC.